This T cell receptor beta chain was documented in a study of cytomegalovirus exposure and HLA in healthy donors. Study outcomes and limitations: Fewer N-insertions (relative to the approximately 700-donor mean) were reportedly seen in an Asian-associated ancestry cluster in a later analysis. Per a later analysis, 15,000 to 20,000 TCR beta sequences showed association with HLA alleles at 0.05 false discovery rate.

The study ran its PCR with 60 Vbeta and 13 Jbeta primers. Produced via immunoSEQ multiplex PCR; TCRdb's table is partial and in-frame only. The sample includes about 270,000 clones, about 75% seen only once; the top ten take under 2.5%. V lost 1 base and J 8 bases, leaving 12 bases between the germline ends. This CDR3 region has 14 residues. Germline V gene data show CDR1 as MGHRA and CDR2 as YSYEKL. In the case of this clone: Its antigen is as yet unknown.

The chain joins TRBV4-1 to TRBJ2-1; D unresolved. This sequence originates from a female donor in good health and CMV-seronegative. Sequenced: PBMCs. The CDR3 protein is CASSQVTPRDEQFF. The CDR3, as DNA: TGCGCCAGCAGCCAAGTGACCCCCCGGGATGAGCAGTTCTTC.